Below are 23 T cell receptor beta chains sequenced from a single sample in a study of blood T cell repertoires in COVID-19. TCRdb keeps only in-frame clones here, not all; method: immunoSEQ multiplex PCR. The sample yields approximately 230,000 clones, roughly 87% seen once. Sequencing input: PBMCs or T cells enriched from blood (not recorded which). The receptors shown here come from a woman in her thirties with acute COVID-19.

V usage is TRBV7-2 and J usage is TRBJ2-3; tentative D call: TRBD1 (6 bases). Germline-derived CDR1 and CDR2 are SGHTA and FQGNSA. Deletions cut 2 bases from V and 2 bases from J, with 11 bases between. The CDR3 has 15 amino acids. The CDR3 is CASSLIQGNTDTQYF. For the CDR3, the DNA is TGTGCCAGCAGCTTAATACAGGGCAACACAGATACGCAGTATTTT.

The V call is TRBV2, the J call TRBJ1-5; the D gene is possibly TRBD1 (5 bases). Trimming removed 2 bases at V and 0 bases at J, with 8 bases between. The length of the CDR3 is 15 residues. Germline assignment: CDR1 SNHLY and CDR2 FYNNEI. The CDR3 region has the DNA TGTGCCAGCAGTGAAACGACAGCTAGCAATCAGCCCCAGCATTTT. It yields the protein CASSETTASNQPQHF. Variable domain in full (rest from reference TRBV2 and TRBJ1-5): EPEVTQTPSHQVTQMGQEVILRCVPISNHLYFYWYRQILGQKVEFLVSFYNNEISEKSEIFDDQFSVERPDGSNFTLKIRSTKLEDSAMYFCASSETTASNQPQHFGDGTRLSIL.

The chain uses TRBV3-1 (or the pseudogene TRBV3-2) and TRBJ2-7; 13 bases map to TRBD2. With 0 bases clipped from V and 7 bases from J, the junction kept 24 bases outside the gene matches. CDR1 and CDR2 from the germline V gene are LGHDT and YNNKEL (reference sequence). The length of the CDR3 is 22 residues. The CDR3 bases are TGTGCCAGCAGCCAAGATCGAGGACAGCTAGGACTAGCGGGAGCGGGGCCGTGGGAGCAGTACTTC. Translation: CASSQDRGQLGLAGAGPWEQYF.

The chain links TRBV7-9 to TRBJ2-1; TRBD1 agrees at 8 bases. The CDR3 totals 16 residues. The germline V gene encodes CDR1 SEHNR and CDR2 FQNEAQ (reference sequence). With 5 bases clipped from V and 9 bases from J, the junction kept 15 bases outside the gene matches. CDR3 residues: CASSALLDRGTFEQFF. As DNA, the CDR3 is TGTGCCAGCAGCGCCCTACTAGACAGGGGTACGTTTGAGCAGTTCTTC.

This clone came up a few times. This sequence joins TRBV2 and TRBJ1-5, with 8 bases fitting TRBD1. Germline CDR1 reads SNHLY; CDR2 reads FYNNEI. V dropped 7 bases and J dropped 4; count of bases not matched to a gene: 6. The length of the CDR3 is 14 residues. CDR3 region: CASTPDRVNQPQHF. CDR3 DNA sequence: TGTGCCAGCACTCCGGACAGGGTTAATCAGCCCCAGCATTTT.

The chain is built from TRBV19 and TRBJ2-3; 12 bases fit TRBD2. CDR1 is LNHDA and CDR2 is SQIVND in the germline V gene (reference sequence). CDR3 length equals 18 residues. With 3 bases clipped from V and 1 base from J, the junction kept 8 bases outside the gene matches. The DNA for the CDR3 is TGTGCCAGTAGTATTAATCTAGCGGGAGGGCCTGGCACAGATACGCAGTATTTT. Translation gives CASSINLAGGPGTDTQYF.

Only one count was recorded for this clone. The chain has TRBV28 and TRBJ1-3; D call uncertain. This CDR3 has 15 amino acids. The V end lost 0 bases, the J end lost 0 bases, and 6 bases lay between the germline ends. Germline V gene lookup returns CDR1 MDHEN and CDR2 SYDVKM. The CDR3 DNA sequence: TGTGCCAGCAGTTTATGGCGTAACTCTGGAAACACCATATATTTT. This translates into CASSLWRNSGNTIYF.

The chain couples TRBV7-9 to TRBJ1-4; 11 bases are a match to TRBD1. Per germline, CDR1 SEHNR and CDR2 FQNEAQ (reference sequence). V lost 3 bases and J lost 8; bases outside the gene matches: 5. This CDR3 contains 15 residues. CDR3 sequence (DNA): TGTGCCAGCAGCTTTCTCGGGACAGGGGGAGAAAAACTGTTTTTT. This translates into CASSFLGTGGEKLFF.

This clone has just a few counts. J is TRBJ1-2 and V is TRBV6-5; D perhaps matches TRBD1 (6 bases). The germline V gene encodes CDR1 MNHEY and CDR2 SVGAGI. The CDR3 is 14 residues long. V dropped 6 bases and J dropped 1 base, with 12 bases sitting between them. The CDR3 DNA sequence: TGTGCCAGCAGCGGGACACCACATAACTATGGCTACACCTTC. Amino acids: CASSGTPHNYGYTF.

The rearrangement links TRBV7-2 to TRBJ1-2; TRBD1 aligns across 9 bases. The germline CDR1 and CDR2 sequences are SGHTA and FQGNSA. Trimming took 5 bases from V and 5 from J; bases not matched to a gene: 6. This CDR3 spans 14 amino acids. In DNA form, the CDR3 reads TGTGCCAGCAGCACGATGACAGGGGGATATGGCTACACCTTC. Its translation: CASSTMTGGYGYTF.

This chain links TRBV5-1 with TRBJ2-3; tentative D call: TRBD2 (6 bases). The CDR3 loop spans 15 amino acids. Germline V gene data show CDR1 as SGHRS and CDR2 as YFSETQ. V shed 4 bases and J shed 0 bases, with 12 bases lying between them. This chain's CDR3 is CASSTGGYSTDTQYF. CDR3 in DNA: TGCGCCAGCAGCACAGGAGGGTACAGCACAGATACGCAGTATTTT.

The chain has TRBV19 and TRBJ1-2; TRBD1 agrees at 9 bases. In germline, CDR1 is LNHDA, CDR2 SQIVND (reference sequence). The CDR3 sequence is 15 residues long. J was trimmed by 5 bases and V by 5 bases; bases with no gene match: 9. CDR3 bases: TGTGCCAGTAGTGCGGGGGGACAGGGTCGGTATGGCTACACCTTC. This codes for CASSAGGQGRYGYTF.

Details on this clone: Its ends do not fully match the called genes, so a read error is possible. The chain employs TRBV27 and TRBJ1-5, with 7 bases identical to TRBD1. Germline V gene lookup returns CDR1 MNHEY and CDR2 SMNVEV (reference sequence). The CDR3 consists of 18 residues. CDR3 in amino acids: CATSRDRTQIFRNQPQHF. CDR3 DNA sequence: TGTGCCACCAGTCGGGACAGAACGCAAATCTTCCGAAATCAGCCCCAGCATTTT.

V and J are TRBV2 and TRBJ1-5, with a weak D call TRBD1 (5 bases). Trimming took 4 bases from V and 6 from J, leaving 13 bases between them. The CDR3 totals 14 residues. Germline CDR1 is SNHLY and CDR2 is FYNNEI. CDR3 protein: CASSGQGGGQPQHF. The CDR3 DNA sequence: TGTGCCAGCAGTGGCCAGGGAGGCGGTCAGCCCCAGCATTTT.

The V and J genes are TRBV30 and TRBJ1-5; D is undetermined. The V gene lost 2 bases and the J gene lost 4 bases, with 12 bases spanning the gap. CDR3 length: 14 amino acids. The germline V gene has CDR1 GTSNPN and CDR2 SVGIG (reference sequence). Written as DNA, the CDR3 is TGTGCCTGGAGTACGGGGTCAGTGAATCAGCCCCAGCATTTT. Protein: CAWSTGSVNQPQHF.

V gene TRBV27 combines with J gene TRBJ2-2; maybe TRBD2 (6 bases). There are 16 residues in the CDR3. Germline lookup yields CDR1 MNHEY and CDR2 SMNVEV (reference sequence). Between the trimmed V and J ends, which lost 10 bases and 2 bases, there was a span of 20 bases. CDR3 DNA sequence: TGTGCCATCATAATGGAGGGCGGCTCCAACACCGGGGAGCTGTTTTTT. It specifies CAIIMEGGSNTGELFF.

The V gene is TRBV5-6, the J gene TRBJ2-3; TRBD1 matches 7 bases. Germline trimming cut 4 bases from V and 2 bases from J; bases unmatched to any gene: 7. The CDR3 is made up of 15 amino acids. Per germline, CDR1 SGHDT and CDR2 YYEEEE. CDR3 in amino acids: CASSEPGQLTDTQYF. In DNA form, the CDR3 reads TGTGCCAGCAGCGAACCGGGACAGCTCACAGATACGCAGTATTTT.

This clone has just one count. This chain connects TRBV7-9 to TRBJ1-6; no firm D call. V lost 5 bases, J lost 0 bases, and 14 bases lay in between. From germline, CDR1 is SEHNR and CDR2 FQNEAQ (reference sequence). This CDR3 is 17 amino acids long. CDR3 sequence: CASSPRDGSSYNSPLHF. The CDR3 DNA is TGTGCCAGCAGCCCGCGCGATGGGAGCTCCTATAATTCACCCCTCCACTTT.

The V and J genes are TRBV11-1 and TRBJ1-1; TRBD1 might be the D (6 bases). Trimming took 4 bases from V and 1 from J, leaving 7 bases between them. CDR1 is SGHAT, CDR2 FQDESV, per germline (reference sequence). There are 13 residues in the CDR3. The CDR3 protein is CASSWGRNTEAFF. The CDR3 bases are TGTGCCAGCAGCTGGGGGCGGAACACTGAAGCTTTCTTT.

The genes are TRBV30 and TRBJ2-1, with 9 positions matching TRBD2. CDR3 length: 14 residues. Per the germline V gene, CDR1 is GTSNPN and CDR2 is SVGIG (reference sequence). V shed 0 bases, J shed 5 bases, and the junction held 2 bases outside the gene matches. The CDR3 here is CAWSVTSGHNEQFF. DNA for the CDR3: TGTGCCTGGAGTGTAACTAGCGGGCACAATGAGCAGTTCTTC.

The CDR3 bases are TGCGCCAGCAGCCCGGGACAGGGTGTAGGAAACACCATATATTTT. Translated: CASSPGQGVGNTIYF. The V call is TRBV4-1, the J call TRBJ1-3; TRBD1 aligns across 9 bases. CDR3 length: 15 residues. V shed 4 bases and J 4 bases; nucleotides not matched to a gene: 5. Germline V gives CDR1 MGHRA, CDR2 YSYEKL.

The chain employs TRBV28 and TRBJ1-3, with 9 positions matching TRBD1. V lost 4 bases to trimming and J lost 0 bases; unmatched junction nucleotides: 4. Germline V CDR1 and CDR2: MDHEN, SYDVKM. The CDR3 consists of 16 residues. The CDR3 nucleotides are TGTGCCAGCAGTTCCGCGACAGGGGGCTCTGGAAACACCATATATTTT. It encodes CASSSATGGSGNTIYF. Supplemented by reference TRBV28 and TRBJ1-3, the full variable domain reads DVKVTQSSRYLVKRTGEKVFLECVQDMDHENMFWYRQDPGLGLRLIYFSYDVKMKEKGDIPEGYSVSREKKERFSLILESASTNQTSMYLCASSSATGGSGNTIYFGEGSWLTVV.

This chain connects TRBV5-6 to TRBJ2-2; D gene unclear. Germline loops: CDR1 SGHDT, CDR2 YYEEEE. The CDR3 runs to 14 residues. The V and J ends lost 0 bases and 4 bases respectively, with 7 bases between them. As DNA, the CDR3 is TGTGCCAGCAGCTTGGCTGTCCCCACCGGGGAGCTGTTTTTT. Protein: CASSLAVPTGELFF.